The source of this TCR beta chain is a study of blood T cells in healthy people across ages. The CDR3 runs to 14 residues. CDR1 SGHTA and CDR2 FQGNSA come from the germline V gene. V lost 0 bases and J 2 bases, leaving 6 bases between the germline ends. The authors ran a second PCR of about 7 to 11 cycles using a sample-barcoded 5' primer and a J-beta primer mix. From the 5' RACE reads, TCRdb called clonotypes with MiXCR, one entry per CDR3 protein. The table shows around 800,000 distinct CDR3 sequences, with about a quarter occurring only once. Each donor supplied around 10 milliliters of peripheral blood. These data were also filed under a second study, of T cells of mothers and their children. Per that study: There were over 8.5 million TCR beta CDR3 reads from each mother and around 2.7 million from each child. Whether related or unrelated, pairs show similar shaping of TCR recombination output by thymic selection. Unrelated mother-child pairs always had slightly, but never significantly, lower normalized overlap than related pairs.

The source is a boy aged 5-17 years in good health. The rearrangement links TRBV7-2 to TRBJ2-3; D uncertain. What was sequenced was blood. CDR3 bases: TGTGCCAGCAGCTTAGCTCTCCCCACAGATACGCAGTATTTT. Residues: CASSLALPTDTQYF. Variable domain in full (rest from reference TRBV7-2 and TRBJ2-3): GAGVSQSPSNKVTEKGKDVELRCDPISGHTALYWYRQSLGQGLEFLIYFQGNSAPDKSGLPSDRFSAERTGGSVSTLTIQRTQQEDSAVYLCASSLALPTDTQYFGPGTRLTVL.